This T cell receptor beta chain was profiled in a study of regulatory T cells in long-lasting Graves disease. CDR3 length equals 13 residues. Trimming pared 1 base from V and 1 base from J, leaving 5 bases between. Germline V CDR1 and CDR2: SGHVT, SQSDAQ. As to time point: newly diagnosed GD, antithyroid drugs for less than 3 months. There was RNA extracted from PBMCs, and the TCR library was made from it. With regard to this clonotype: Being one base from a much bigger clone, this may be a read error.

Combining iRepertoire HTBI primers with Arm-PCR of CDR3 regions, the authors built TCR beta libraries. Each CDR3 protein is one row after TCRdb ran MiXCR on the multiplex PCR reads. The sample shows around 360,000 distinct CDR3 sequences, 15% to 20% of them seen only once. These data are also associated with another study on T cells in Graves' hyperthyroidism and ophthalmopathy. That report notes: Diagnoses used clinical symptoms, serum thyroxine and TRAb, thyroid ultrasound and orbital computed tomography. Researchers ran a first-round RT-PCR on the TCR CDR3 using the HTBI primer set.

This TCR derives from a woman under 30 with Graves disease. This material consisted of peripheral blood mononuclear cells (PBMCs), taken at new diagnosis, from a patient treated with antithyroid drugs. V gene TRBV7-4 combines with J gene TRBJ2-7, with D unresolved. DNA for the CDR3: TGTGCCAGCAGCTTAGAACAGTCCTACGAGCAGTACTTC. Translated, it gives CASSLEQSYEQYF. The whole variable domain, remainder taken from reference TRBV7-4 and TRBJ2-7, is GAGVSQSPRYKVAKRGRDVALRCDSISGHVTLYWYRQTLGQGSEVLTYSQSDAQRDKSGRPSGRFSAERPERSVSTLKIQRTEQGDSAVYLCASSLEQSYEQYFGPGTRLTVT.